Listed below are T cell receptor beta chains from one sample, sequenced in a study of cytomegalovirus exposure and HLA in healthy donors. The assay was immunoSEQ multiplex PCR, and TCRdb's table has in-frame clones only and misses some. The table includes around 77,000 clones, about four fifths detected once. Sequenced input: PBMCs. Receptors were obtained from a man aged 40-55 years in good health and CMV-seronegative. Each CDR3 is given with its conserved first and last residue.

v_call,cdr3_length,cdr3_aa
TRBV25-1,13,CASSELTNTEAFF
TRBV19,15,CASSFGGGWNTEAFF
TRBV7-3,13,CASSLGTGGEQFF
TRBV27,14,CASSTDSRTGELFF
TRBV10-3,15,CAISVRDRGDSPLHF
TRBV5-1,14,CASSLDSPNQPQHF
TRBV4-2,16,CASSQVISGGRYEQYF
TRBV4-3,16,CASSQDVGGLNYGYTF
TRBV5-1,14,CASSLGTGGLGLTF
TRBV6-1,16,CASSEARGGLRIEQYF
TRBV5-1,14,CASSFLAGDNEQFF
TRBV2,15,CASTMTGDLSYEQYF
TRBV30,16,CAWSVSRDPRLDTQYF
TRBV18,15,CASSPPRAGPDTQYF
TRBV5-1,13,CASSLNENQPQHF
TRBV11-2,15,CASSFTSGGRDTQYF
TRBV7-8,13,CASSLARSQPQHF
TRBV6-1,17,CASSEWLTALSTGELFF
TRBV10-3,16,CAISGEGTAAKNIQYF
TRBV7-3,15,CASSSGGPEYNEQFF
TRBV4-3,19,CASSQESIGGSPLETEAFF
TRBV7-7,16,CASRPRDRGRGEGAFF
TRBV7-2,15,CASSLVGQENYGYTF
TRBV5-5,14,CASSNKDRPYEQYF
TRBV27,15,CASSNLGGAGETQYF
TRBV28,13,CASRPQSNQPQHF
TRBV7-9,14,CASSPEGGLNEQYF